This T cell receptor beta chain was sequenced for a study of control samples from healthy donors and cancer patients. This CDR3 contains 13 residues. Trimming removed 5 bases from V and 4 bases from J, with 9 bases in between. Germline CDR1 reads LNHDA; CDR2 reads SQIVND (reference sequence). The method was immunoSEQ multiplex PCR; TCRdb's version includes in-frame clones alone and lacks a portion of them. The profile shows 130,000 or so clones, about 89% of them singletons. The TCR was taken from a man aged 18 to 29 in good health. Sequencing input: blood. The chain links TRBV19 to TRBJ2-1; D uncertain. CDR3 loop: CASSPLIYNEQFF. CDR3 nucleotides: TGTGCCAGTAGTCCACTTATTTACAATGAGCAGTTCTTC. Based on the CDR3 plus reference TRBV19 and TRBJ2-1, the full variable domain is DGGITQSPKYLFRKEGQNVTLSCEQNLNHDAMYWYRQDPGQGLRLIYYSQIVNDFQKGDIAEGYSVSREKKESFPLTVTSAQKNPTAFYLCASSPLIYNEQFFGPGTRLTVL.